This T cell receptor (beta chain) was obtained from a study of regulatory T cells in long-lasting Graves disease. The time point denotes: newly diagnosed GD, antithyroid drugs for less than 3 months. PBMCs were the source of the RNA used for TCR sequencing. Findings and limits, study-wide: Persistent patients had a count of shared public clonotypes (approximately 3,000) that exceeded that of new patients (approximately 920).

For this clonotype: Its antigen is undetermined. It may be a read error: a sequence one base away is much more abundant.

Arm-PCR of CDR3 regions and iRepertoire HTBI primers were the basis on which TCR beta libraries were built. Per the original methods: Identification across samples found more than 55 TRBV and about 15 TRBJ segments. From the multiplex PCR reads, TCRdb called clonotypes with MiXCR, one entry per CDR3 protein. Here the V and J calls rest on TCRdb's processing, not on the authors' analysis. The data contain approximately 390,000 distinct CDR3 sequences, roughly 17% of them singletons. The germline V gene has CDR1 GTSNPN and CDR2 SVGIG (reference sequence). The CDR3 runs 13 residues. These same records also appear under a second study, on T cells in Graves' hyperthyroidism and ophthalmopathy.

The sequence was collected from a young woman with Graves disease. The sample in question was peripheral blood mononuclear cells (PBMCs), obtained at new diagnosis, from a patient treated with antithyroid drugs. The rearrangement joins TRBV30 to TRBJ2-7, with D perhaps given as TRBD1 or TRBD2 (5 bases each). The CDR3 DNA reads TGTGCCTGGAGTGTACCCAGGGCGGGCGAGCAGCACTTC. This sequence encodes CAWSVPRAGEQHF. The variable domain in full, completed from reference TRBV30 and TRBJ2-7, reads SQTIHQWPATLVQPVGSPLSLECTVEGTSNPNLYWYRQAAGRGLQLLFYSVGIGQISSEVPQNLSASRPQDRQFILSSKKLLLSDSGFYLCAWSVPRAGEQHFGPGTRLTVT.